These 10 T cell receptor beta chains came from one sample sequenced in a study of blood T cell repertoires in COVID-19. This table comes from immunoSEQ multiplex PCR, and its TCRdb copy is limited to in-frame clones, with some not included. The profile covers about 35,000 clones, with 85% to 90% appearing a single time and about 6.3% taken by the ten largest. Sequencing input: peripheral blood. These receptors were taken from a human donor in a cohort sampled during active COVID-19.

This clone is termed large. CDR3 nucleotide sequence: TGTGCCAGCAGTCCCGGAAACAGCGGGAGCTCCTACGAGCAGTACTTC. Translating it yields CASSPGNSGSSYEQYF. This chain uses TRBV28 with TRBJ2-7; 8 nucleotides agree with TRBD2. Germline V gives CDR1 MDHEN, CDR2 SYDVKM. Losses at the gene ends were 5 bases for V and 0 bases for J; bases not matched to a gene: 9. The CDR3 has 16 amino acids.

The genes are TRBV20-1 and TRBJ1-4, with D hard to call. Looked up from germline, CDR1 is DFQATT and CDR2 is SNEGSKA (reference sequence). The germline V and J ends were trimmed by 3 bases and 1 base, with 9 bases remaining between them. The CDR3 loop spans 14 amino acids. CDR3 coding DNA: TGCAGTGCTAGTAGGCCGGGAACTAATGAAAAACTGTTTTTT. Its protein product is CSASRPGTNEKLFF.

V gene TRBV19 combines with J gene TRBJ2-5; possible D gene TRBD1, 6 bases. Trimming took off 6 bases at V and 4 bases at J, with 6 bases between the two ends. The CDR3 length is 11 residues. Germline V CDR1 and CDR2: LNHDA, SQIVND (reference sequence). CDR3 DNA: TGTGCCAGTAGGGGGGCAGAGACCCAGTACTTC. It translates to CASRGAETQYF.

J is TRBJ1-5 and V is TRBV27, with 10 bases identical to TRBD1. Per germline, CDR1 MNHEY and CDR2 SMNVEV (reference sequence). V gave up 3 bases and J gave up 5 bases; unmatched junction bases: 1. The CDR3 is made up of 14 amino acids. CDR3 DNA sequence: TGTGCCAGCAGTTTCGGGACAGGGGATCAGCCCCAGCATTTT. It yields the protein CASSFGTGDQPQHF.

The chain recombines TRBV6-5 with TRBJ1-2, with 8 bases lining up with TRBD1. The CDR3 extends over 15 amino acids. Trimming removed 8 bases from V and 3 bases from J; junction bases left unmatched: 11. Per germline, CDR1 MNHEY and CDR2 SVGAGI. DNA of the CDR3: TGTGCCAGCGCGATTTCGACAGGGGCATACTATGGCTACACCTTC. As protein: CASAISTGAYYGYTF.

The rearrangement links TRBV19 to TRBJ2-4; 10 bases are a match to TRBD1. The CDR3 has 16 amino acids. Germline assignment: CDR1 LNHDA and CDR2 SQIVND (reference sequence). Trimming removed 4 bases from V and 9 bases from J; junction bases left unmatched: 12. The CDR3 loop reads CASSTGDRGLLSIQYF. The CDR3 DNA sequence: TGTGCCAGTAGTACCGGGGACAGGGGTCTTCTGTCCATTCAGTACTTC.

This rearrangement joins TRBV14 to TRBJ2-7; 7 positions agree with TRBD1. Germline CDR1 SGHDN, CDR2 FVKESK. The CDR3 is 13 amino acids. Unmatched junction bases numbered 10, after V lost 10 bases and J lost 4 bases. This chain's CDR3 is CATPYRGWYEQYF. In DNA, the CDR3 is TGTGCCACCCCCTACAGGGGCTGGTACGAGCAGTACTTC.

J is TRBJ1-6 and V is TRBV6-5; 11 nucleotides line up with TRBD1. Germline assignment: CDR1 MNHEY and CDR2 SVGAGI. The V gene end was trimmed by 5 bases and the J gene end by 7 bases; junction bases not matched to a gene: 1. CDR3 length: 14 residues. This CDR3 reads CASSRDRGNSPLHF. DNA of the CDR3: TGTGCCAGCAGTCGGGACAGGGGGAATTCACCCCTCCACTTT.

The rearrangement joins TRBV7-9 to TRBJ2-5; TRBD2 might be the D (5 bases). The ends were cut back, 5 bases at V and 2 bases at J, with 21 bases in the middle. Germline assignment: CDR1 SEHNR and CDR2 FQNEAQ (reference sequence). The CDR3 has 17 residues. The CDR3 protein is CASSHPPGNIGQETQYF. CDR3 coding DNA: TGTGCCAGCAGCCACCCCCCCGGGAACATCGGACAAGAGACCCAGTACTTC.

The gene calls are TRBV4-3 and TRBJ2-1; 11 positions match TRBD1. Losses at the gene ends were 2 bases for V and 15 bases for J; bases not matched to a gene: 15. Germline V gene lookup returns CDR1 LGHNA and CDR2 YSLEER. The CDR3 length is 16 residues. For the CDR3, the DNA is TGCGCCAGCAGCCAAATCGGGACAGGGGGACTAGACCTTCTGTTCTTC. Its translation: CASSQIGTGGLDLLFF.